Below are 8 T cell receptor beta chains sequenced from a single sample in a study of T cells after yellow fever vaccination. TCRdb re-analysed the 5' RACE reads in MiXCR, keeping a single row per CDR3 protein. The sample yields 250,000 or so distinct CDR3 sequences, 3.6% seen once. Sequenced here: PBMCs, sampled 15 days after the yellow fever booster vaccination. The origin of the receptors is a man younger than 30 who received the YFV17D yellow fever vaccine.

Notes on this clonotype: One base away lies a much larger clone, so this may be a sequencing read error. The chain uses TRBV4-1 and TRBJ2-7; tentative D call: TRBD1 (5 bases). Per the germline V gene, CDR1 is MGHRA and CDR2 is YSYEKL. CDR3 length: 17 residues. CDR3: CASSQESSWGSANEQHF. CDR3 nucleotide sequence: TGCGCCAGCAGCCAGGAATCCAGTTGGGGCAGTGCCAACGAGCAGCACTTC.

This clonotype was observed many times. The V call is TRBV18, the J call TRBJ2-7, with a weak D call TRBD2 (6 bases). The CDR3 covers 15 residues. CDR1 is KGHSH and CDR2 is LQKENI in the germline V gene. V shed 6 bases and J shed 3 bases, with 18 bases lying between them. The CDR3 coding sequence is TGTGCCAGCTCCACGGGGGAGAAGAACGGCTACGAGCAGTACTTC. Translation gives CASSTGEKNGYEQYF.

This clonotype has ten or more counts. The CDR3 coding sequence is TGTGCCATAGCGGGGCCAGATACGCAGTATTTT. It specifies CAIAGPDTQYF. The chain employs TRBV7-9 and TRBJ2-3, with 8 nucleotides matching TRBD2. CDR1 is SEHNR and CDR2 is FQNEAQ in the germline V gene (reference sequence). V was clipped by 10 bases and J by 4 bases; unmatched bases: 1. CDR3 length equals 11 residues.

Ten or more counts support this clonotype. The J gene is TRBJ2-1, the V gene TRBV7-7; D perhaps matches TRBD1 (6 bases). The germline gives CDR1 SSHAT, CDR2 FNYEAQ (reference sequence). V lost 2 bases and J 3 bases, leaving 8 bases between the germline ends. The CDR3 is 14 amino acids. The CDR3 DNA sequence: TGTGCCAGCAGCTTAAGGGACAACTACAATGAGCAGTTCTTC. Its protein product is CASSLRDNYNEQFF. Using reference TRBV7-7 and TRBJ2-1 for the parts outside the CDR3, the full variable domain is GAGVSQSPRYKVTKRGQDVTLRCDPISSHATLYWYQQALGQGPEFLTYFNYEAQPDKSGLPSDRFSAERPEGSISTLTIQRTEQRDSAMYRCASSLRDNYNEQFFGPGTRLTVL.

This clonotype was detected ten times or more. CDR3 protein: CASSFQGTSSYEQYF. The CDR3 DNA is TGTGCCAGCAGTTTTCAGGGGACGAGCTCCTACGAGCAGTACTTC. The chain combines TRBV6-5 with TRBJ2-7, with D perhaps TRBD1 (6 bases). Germline-derived CDR1 and CDR2 are MNHEY and SVGAGI. The CDR3 covers 15 residues. The V end was cut by 4 bases, the J end by 0 bases, with 13 bases between.

This clonotype came up many times. The rearrangement uses TRBV19 and TRBJ1-4, with 9 positions matching TRBD1. This CDR3 is 16 amino acids long. V dropped 6 bases and J dropped 4; count of bases not matched to a gene: 9. Germline V gives CDR1 LNHDA, CDR2 SQIVND (reference sequence). The CDR3 protein is CASRSWDRELNEKLFF. Written as DNA, the CDR3 is TGTGCCAGTAGAAGTTGGGACAGGGAACTTAATGAAAAACTGTTTTTT.

This clonotype was seen at least ten times. Here the CDR3 reads CASSQGLKGTYEQYF. The CDR3, as DNA: TGCGCCAGCAGCCAAGGACTGAAAGGGACCTACGAGCAGTACTTC. The rearrangement joins TRBV4-3 to TRBJ2-7; D is undetermined. The CDR3 totals 15 residues. Germline V lookup: CDR1 LGHNA, CDR2 YSLEER. Between the trimmed V and J ends, which lost 1 base and 2 bases, there was a span of 12 bases.

This clonotype was recorded many times. V and J are TRBV4-1 and TRBJ1-4; D is perhaps TRBD1 (5 bases). Germline V gives CDR1 MGHRA, CDR2 YSYEKL. Trimming stripped 4 bases from V and 7 bases from J, with 13 bases between. This CDR3 spans 14 amino acids. The DNA for the CDR3 is TGCGCCAGCAGCCCCGCCAGCGGGGGTGAAAAACTGTTTTTT. Residues: CASSPASGGEKLFF.